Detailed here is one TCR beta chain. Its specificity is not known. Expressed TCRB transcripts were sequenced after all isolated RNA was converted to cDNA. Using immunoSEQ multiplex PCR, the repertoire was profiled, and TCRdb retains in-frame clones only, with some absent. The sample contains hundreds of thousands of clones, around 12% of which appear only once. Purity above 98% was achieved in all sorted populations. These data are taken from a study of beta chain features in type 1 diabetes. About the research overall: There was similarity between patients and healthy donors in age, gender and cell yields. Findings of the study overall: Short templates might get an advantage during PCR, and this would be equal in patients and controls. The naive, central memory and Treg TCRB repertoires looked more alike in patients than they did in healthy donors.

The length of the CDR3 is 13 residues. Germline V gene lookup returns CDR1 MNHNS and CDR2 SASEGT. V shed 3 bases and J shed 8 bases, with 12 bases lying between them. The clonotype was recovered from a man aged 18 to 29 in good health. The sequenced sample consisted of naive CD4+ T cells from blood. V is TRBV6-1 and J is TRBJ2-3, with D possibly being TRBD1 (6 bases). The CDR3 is CASSEDSKATQYF. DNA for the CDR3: TGTGCCAGCAGTGAGGACAGTAAGGCTACGCAGTATTTT.